This TCR beta chain originates from a study of blood T cells in healthy people across ages. Study findings and constraints: Higher diversity, along with more naive CD4+ cells, distinguished long-lived donors from aged donors. Possibly confounding the expanded clonotype changes was the fact that donor CMV status was unknown.

In regard to this clonotype: The target antigen is unknown.

The ends lost 6 bases at V and 5 bases at J; junction bases unmatched: 9. CDR3 size: 14 residues. The germline CDR1 and CDR2 sequences are ENHRY and SYGVKD. Using a J-beta primer mix together with a sample-barcoded 5' primer, a second PCR was run for roughly 6 to 11 cycles. Using its own MiXCR run on the 5' RACE reads, TCRdb lists one record per CDR3 protein. The repertoire holds around 650,000 distinct CDR3 sequences, about 30% seen once, with approximately 15% in the top ten. A minimum of 7 million PBMCs was isolated per sample. The specimen sequenced was blood. This chain uses TRBV10-3 with TRBJ2-5; 7 bases are a match to TRBD1. This receptor was identified in a woman older than 75 in good health. CDR3 in amino acids: CAISGTAAQETQYF. CDR3 in DNA: TGTGCCATCAGCGGGACAGCCGCCCAGGAGACCCAGTACTTC.